These T cell receptor beta chains were read from a single sample in a study of T cells in localized non-small cell lung cancer. Repertoires were generated with immunoSEQ multiplex PCR, while TCRdb's copy carries only in-frame clones and drops some. The top ten clones hold around a fifth of a sample with 2,900 or so clones, 29% of them seen once. The source material was lung tumor tissue, sampled before any cancer treatment. The source is a male donor older than 55 with stage II squamous cell lung carcinoma. CDR3s include the opening cysteine and the closing phenylalanine or tryptophan. D genes are given only for firm matches. Only part of the rows carry a size: once, few, many, or a class if the clone is expanded.

d_gene,v_gene,j_gene,abundance,CDR3aa,CDR3nt
TRBD2,TRBV11-3,TRBJ2-7,few,CASSLGFRTSAYEQYF,TGTGCCAGCAGCTTAGGTTTCCGGACTAGTGCCTACGAGCAGTACTTC
TRBD1,TRBV15,TRBJ2-7,few,CATSLDRGYYEQYF,TGTGCCACCAGTTTAGACAGGGGTTACTACGAGCAGTACTTC
NA,TRBV5-1,TRBJ2-1,NA,CASSFWESPYNEQFF,TGCGCCAGCAGCTTCTGGGAGTCTCCCTACAATGAGCAGTTCTTC
NA,TRBV28,TRBJ1-4,NA,CASSLAASTNEKLFF,TGTGCCAGCAGTTTGGCAGCATCAACTAATGAAAAACTGTTTTTT
NA,TRBV6-7,TRBJ1-4,NA,CASSRTATTNEKLFF,TGTGCCAGCAGCCGAACAGCCACAACTAATGAAAAACTGTTTTTT
TRBD2,TRBV19,TRBJ2-1,NA,CASSSASGSGRANEQFF,TGTGCCAGTAGTTCTGCCTCGGGGAGCGGGAGGGCCAATGAGCAGTTCTTC
NA,TRBV9,TRBJ2-1,NA,CASNLPYNEQFF,TGTGCCAGCAACTTACCTTACAATGAGCAGTTCTTC
NA,TRBV11-3,TRBJ2-7,NA,CASSLQPGSYSYEQYF,TGTGCCAGCAGCTTACAGCCGGGGTCATACTCCTACGAGCAGTACTTC
NA,TRBV6-8,TRBJ1-2,few,CASSRWGLYGYTF,TGTGCCAGCAGTCGGTGGGGGCTCTATGGCTACACCTTC
NA,TRBV4-1,TRBJ2-3,NA,CASSSTGPDTQYF,TGCGCCAGCAGCTCGACAGGTCCGGATACGCAGTATTTT
NA,TRBV6-8,TRBJ2-7,medium-sized,CASSGGPGYEQYF,TGTGCCAGCAGTGGGGGGCCAGGCTACGAGCAGTACTTC
TRBD2,TRBV11-3,TRBJ2-7,few,CASSPGLAGGSYEQYF,TGTGCCAGCAGTCCCGGACTAGCGGGAGGGTCCTACGAGCAGTACTTC
TRBD2,TRBV7-6,TRBJ2-2,NA,CASTIAGGPGGELFF,TGTGCCAGCACCATAGCGGGGGGGCCAGGCGGGGAGCTGTTTTTT
TRBD2,TRBV10-3,TRBJ2-7,few,CASALAGAGGIYEQYF,TGTGCCAGCGCCCTCGCGGGTGCGGGAGGTATCTACGAGCAGTACTTC
NA,TRBV6-8,TRBJ2-7,medium-sized,CASSYDQGSYEQYF,TGTGCCAGCAGTTACGACCAGGGGTCCTACGAGCAGTACTTC
NA,TRBV18,TRBJ1-3,NA,CASSPPRVGLRNTIYF,TGTGCCAGCTCACCACCCCGGGTCGGATTGAGAAACACCATATATTTT
TRBD2,TRBV11-3,TRBJ2-7,NA,CASSPSGGGLYEQYF,TGTGCCAGCAGTCCTAGCGGTGGTGGGCTATACGAGCAGTACTTC
NA,TRBV5-1,TRBJ1-1,NA,CASSLKQGRGTEAFF,TGCGCCAGCAGCTTGAAGCAGGGAAGGGGAACTGAAGCTTTCTTT
NA,TRBV14,TRBJ2-2,NA,CASSQEFGATVTSNTGELFF,TGTGCCAGCAGCCAAGAATTTGGGGCGACGGTGACCTCGAACACCGGGGAGCTGTTTTTT
NA,TRBV2,TRBJ1-1,NA,CASSEANREAFF,TGTGCCAGCAGTGAAGCCAACCGTGAAGCTTTCTTT
NA,TRBV11-3,TRBJ1-6,NA,CASSLDGDGYNSPLHF,TGTGCCAGCAGCTTAGACGGGGACGGATATAATTCACCCCTCCACTTT
TRBD2,TRBV27,TRBJ2-2,NA,CATSSWLAGGTNTGELFF,TGTGCCACCAGCTCGTGGCTAGCGGGAGGGACGAACACCGGGGAGCTGTTTTTT
NA,TRBV6-8,TRBJ2-3,few,CASSFFIGTDTQYF,TGTGCCAGCAGTTTCTTCATCGGGACAGATACGCAGTATTTT
NA,TRBV5-1,TRBJ1-2,NA,CASSLDGLSYGYTF,TGCGCCAGCAGCTTGGATGGCCTGTCATATGGCTACACCTTC
TRBD1,TRBV11-3,TRBJ2-7,NA,CASSATGTVLYEQYF,TGTGCCAGCAGCGCCACCGGGACAGTCTTGTACGAGCAGTACTTC
NA,TRBV6-8,TRBJ2-5,NA,CASIGTGETQYF,TGTGCCAGCATTGGAACTGGGGAGACCCAGTACTTC
TRBD1,TRBV6-8,TRBJ1-3,NA,CASSVGGDGNTIYF,TGTGCCAGCAGTGTAGGGGGCGACGGAAACACCATATATTTT
NA,TRBV18,TRBJ2-6,NA,CASSPSFISSSGANVLTF,TGTGCCAGCTCACCTTCCTTCATTTCAAGTTCTGGGGCCAACGTCCTGACTTTC
TRBD2,TRBV29-1,TRBJ2-3,medium-sized,CSVVGKAGELDTQYF,TGCAGCGTTGTGGGAAAAGCGGGAGAACTAGATACGCAGTATTTT
NA,TRBV6-7,TRBJ1-4,NA,CASSEWGAGEKLFF,TGTGCCAGCAGTGAGTGGGGGGCGGGAGAAAAACTGTTTTTT
TRBD1,TRBV7-7,TRBJ1-6,NA,CASSLGPGGDSPLHF,TGTGCCAGCAGCTTGGGTCCAGGGGGTGATTCACCCCTCCACTTT
NA,TRBV1,TRBJ2-5,few,CASSQDLGNRGETQYF,TGCGCCAGCAGCCAAGATCTAGGCAACCGGGGGGAGACCCAGTACTTC
NA,TRBV19,TRBJ1-5,NA,CASSTQGGWEPQHF,TGTGCCAGTAGTACCCAAGGAGGATGGGAGCCCCAGCATTTT
NA,TRBV19,TRBJ2-3,NA,CASSVEGPQTDTQYF,TGTGCCAGTAGTGTCGAGGGACCTCAGACGGATACGCAGTATTTT
TRBD2,TRBV6-8,TRBJ2-7,NA,CASSYSGRAYEQYF,TGTGCCAGCAGTTACAGCGGGAGGGCCTACGAGCAGTACTTC
NA,TRBV11-3,TRBJ2-7,medium-sized,CASSLIAGTYEQYF,TGTGCCAGCAGCTTAATAGCTGGAACCTACGAGCAGTACTTC
TRBD1,TRBV19,TRBJ2-1,once,CASSPPGQHISYNEQFF,TGTGCCAGTAGTCCCCCGGGACAGCACATCTCCTACAATGAGCAGTTCTTC
TRBD2,TRBV18,TRBJ2-1,NA,CASSPGTSGRGEQFF,TGTGCCAGCTCACCAGGGACTAGCGGGAGGGGTGAGCAGTTCTTC
NA,TRBV11-3,TRBJ1-2,few,CASSPETVFYGYTF,TGTGCCAGCAGCCCCGAGACAGTTTTCTATGGCTACACCTTC
TRBD2,TRBV6-8,TRBJ2-1,few,CASSYSGLAGGPHNEQFF,TGTGCCAGCAGTTACTCGGGACTAGCGGGAGGGCCCCACAATGAGCAGTTCTTC